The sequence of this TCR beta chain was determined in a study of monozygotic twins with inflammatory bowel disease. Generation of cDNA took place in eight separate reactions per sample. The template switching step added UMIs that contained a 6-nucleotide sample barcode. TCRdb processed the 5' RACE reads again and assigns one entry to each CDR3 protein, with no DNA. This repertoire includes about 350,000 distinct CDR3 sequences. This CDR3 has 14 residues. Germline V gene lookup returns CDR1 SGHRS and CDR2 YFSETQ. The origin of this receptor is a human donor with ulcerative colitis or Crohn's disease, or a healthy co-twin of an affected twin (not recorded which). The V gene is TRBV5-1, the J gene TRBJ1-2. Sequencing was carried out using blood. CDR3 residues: CASSLEGSNYGYTF.